This TCR beta chain stems from a study of cytomegalovirus exposure and HLA in healthy donors (dated by TCRdb to 2017 to 2019). Notes on the research overall: According to an earlier analysis of 587 of the donors, some 180 million T cells yielded 117 million unique TCR beta sequences and about 300 Gb of sequence data. About 300 gigabases of sequencing data and approximately 85 million unique TCR sequences were included in an early release covering around 650 HLA-typed donors. Of the approximately 400 genotyped donors, 81% fell in the genetic ancestry cluster associated with self-reported Caucasian donors. The study aimed to test whether signatures of past pathogen exposure could be identified by cataloging public T cell receptors. Using immunosequencing, the study profiled T cell repertoires from fewer than 700 subjects and related those repertoires to cytomegalovirus serostatus. A separate validation cohort of approximately 130 different subjects was used in addition to the roughly 640-subject first cohort. High-throughput TCR immunosequencing, statistical association of individual TCRs with disease status, and machine learning were combined to predict cytomegalovirus infection status. In a later analysis, previously published TCR beta repertoires from more than 500 donors were re-analyzed and high-resolution HLA genotyping was added so that TCR occurrence patterns could be studied. Rather than drawing on any new phenotypic data, the later analysis identified candidate immune exposures from TCR beta sequences and the way those sequences occurred across donors. An earlier analysis of approximately 640 of the donors applied high-throughput TCR beta sequencing to assess whether each TCR beta V gene segment acted as functional or pseudogenic. Donor age, sex, ethnicity and CMV serostatus were compiled together with the repertoire data. Genome-wide SNP genotypes for about 65% of the roughly 670 donors were used in a later genetic analysis, which treated that subset as a discovery cohort. Every discovery cohort repertoire had been produced on one sequencing platform. Both class I and class II loci were covered by HLA typing, at four-digit resolution. The number of donors typed differed by locus, with about 620-630 for A, B, C, DRB1 and DQB1, around 560 for DQA1, 600 to 610 for DPA1, and some 470 for DPB1. Several DR-DQ haplotypes were treated as single units for association and clustering because of strong linkage in the cohort. On average, 235,054 unique TCR beta nucleotide sequences were sequenced per donor among 300 to 500 genotyped donors of the cohort, with about 17% of those sequences being non-productive. Results the study describes overall, beyond this receptor: Assigning TCR associations to individual alleles was difficult when HLA alleles, especially DR and DQ, strongly co-occurred. Cytomegalovirus status was reported to be diagnosed by the classifier with high specificity and sensitivity in both the original and validation cohorts. In a later analysis, 15,000 to 20,000 TCR beta sequences were associated with specific HLA alleles at a false discovery rate of 0.05. CMV serostatus was the only immune exposure information available for the cohort. According to a later analysis, most CMV-associated TCR beta chains appeared to be HLA-restricted, and the HLA associations seemed to be driven largely by CMV exposure. The study gave a list of around 170 TCR beta chains associated with cytomegalovirus. Because HLA typing was missing for some donors at each locus, association tests included only the typed subset. In this cohort, only TCR beta chains were sequenced, and detectable features were limited by the absence of alpha or paired-chain data. According to a later analysis, TCR association rates differed among HLA loci, with DRB1 alleles showing the most associated TCRs and HLA-C alleles showing the fewest. Some IMGT-functional V segments, including TRBV6-2 and TRBV6-3, could not be told apart with the 87-base-pair reads, so those segments were excluded. Presence/absence analyses assumed roughly uniform sequencing depth across donors, an assumption that may not hold. The authors suggested that the approach could potentially be extended to other disease states and immunological phenotypes. Linkage disequilibrium might explain the correlated functional status among segregating V segments, but an unknown experimental factor could not be ruled out. A later genetic analysis associated a missense DCLRE1C variant with V-gene and J-gene trimming of TCR beta chains, and an independent cohort replicated the association. Compared with equally common non-associated chains, HLA-associated TCR beta chains in a later analysis were more clonally expanded and had lower generation probabilities. The earlier analysis of 450 to 700 of the donors excluded 15 to 20 rarely observed V segments, including chromosome 9 orphons, because counts were too low. Three of the identified cytomegalovirus-associated TCR beta chains were confirmed in vitro to be specific for cytomegalovirus antigens. A further reported finding was that TCR beta sequences accurately predicted the HLA-A and HLA-B alleles for most subjects in the first cohort. A later genetic analysis reported fewer N-insertions in productive TCRs among donors in an Asian-associated ancestry cluster than the roughly 700-donor mean. Most TCR sequences were observed very rarely across donors, whereas some public TCRs were present in many individuals. In a later analysis, several top co-occurrence clusters were reported to appear linked to parvovirus B19, influenza, CMV and Epstein-Barr virus. An earlier analysis of roughly 570 of the donors showed that most TCR beta V segments appeared in productive rearrangements either about 87% or about 30% of the time, which broadly matched IMGT annotations. A cluster of highly shared sequence variants was judged likely to represent a technical artifact of the sequencing pipeline.

Receptor libraries were prepared by the immunoSEQ multiplex PCR assay. For the multiplex PCR, a mixture combining 60 forward primers for TCR Vbeta segments and 13 reverse primers for TCR Jbeta segments was used. Amplification of the CDR3 region of rearranged TCR beta genes was performed with a multiplex PCR assay on genomic DNA. On the Illumina HiSeq System, the amplified TCR beta libraries were sequenced as 87-base-pair reads. The original pipeline was this. A later analysis tallied roughly 80 million unique TCR beta chains across the 666 repertoires, and some 10 million of those chains were shared by two or more donors. Raw reads were error-corrected and collapsed into unique sequences by a nearest-neighbor algorithm in which closely related sequences were merged to remove PCR and sequencing errors. V, D and J gene segments were assigned by aligning CDR3 sequences to IMGT reference sequences. For a sequence to be retained, a match of at least six nucleotides was required to both a V gene segment and a J gene segment. A rearrangement counted as productive if the CDR3 had no stop codons and remained in frame with V and J, and every other rearrangement counted as non-productive. Following IMGT convention, CDR3 was defined as the stretch from the second conserved V-encoded cysteine up to the conserved J-encoded phenylalanine. The earlier analysis of some 550 of the donors excluded any sequence lacking an unambiguous match to a single V gene segment. In an earlier analysis of approximately 560 of the donors, a V segment was called functional when productive rearrangements were above 56.7%, and segregating when the standard deviation between donors exceeded 5%. To diagnose cytomegalovirus status from the catalog of TCR beta chain sequences, a statistical classification framework was built. A later analysis assigned V and J genes by comparing TCR nucleotide sequences with IMGT/GENE-DB human TR gene sequences. In a later analysis, CDR3 sequences and most-parsimonious VDJ recombination scenarios were assigned using the TCRdist pipeline. In a later analysis, each TCR beta chain was defined by its CDR3 amino acid sequence together with its V-gene family, and reads without a unique V-gene family were excluded. A later analysis removed 550 to 700 highly shared, low-generation-probability nucleotide sequences to deal with suspected cross-contamination and a sequencing artifact. A later analysis calculated a clonal expansion index for each public chain from normalized within-repertoire ranks of inferred template counts. In a later analysis, generation probabilities were computed using a VDJ recombination model fitted to out-of-frame rearrangements, and the results were checked against IGoR. In a later analysis, hypergeometric tests were used to score TCR-TCR, TCR-HLA and TCR-CMV co-occurrence, with a repertoire-size bias correction applied to TCR pairs. In a later analysis, false discovery rates were estimated by permuting HLA or CMV assignments 20 times. A later analysis grouped co-occurring TCRs with DBSCAN, adding TCRdist sequence similarity when clustering within HLA-allele-positive subsets. Co-occurrence clustering excluded repertoires with fewer than 30,000 or more than 120,000 public chains, plus five with anomalous nucleotide sharing. Sourced from immuneACCESS, this table was stored by TCRdb with only in-frame sequences that have V and J called. A share of the clones is absent; for the studies checked, an unresolved V gene accounts for under half, and the remainder has no known explanation. V, J and clone size are those of that table, while D and trimming were read from the DNA. The sample profile shows fewer than 200,000 clones; around nine tenths of them were found once. The biggest ten clones account for around 0.93% of the sample.

The cohort comprised 550 to 700 healthy bone marrow donors. At the time of sampling, every cohort member was nominally healthy, though immune exposures that went unrecorded were likely present. The donor tested CMV seronegative, placing the donor among the 350 to 400 seronegative members of the cohort. Every donor gave a peripheral blood sample, and the peripheral blood mononuclear cells from that sample were used for TCR beta sequencing. The Qiagen DNeasy Blood Extraction Kit was used to extract genomic DNA from the blood cell samples. There are 13 amino acids in the CDR3, from cysteine to phenylalanine inclusive. The CDR3 DNA has 39 bases and is translated from base 1. The germline V gene supplies CDR1 SGHRS and CDR2 YFSETQ. V is reduced by 0 bases and J by 7 bases, leaving a spacing of 11 bases between them. This clone was seen a handful of times. Its recognized antigen is unknown. Base qualities are not provided; no much larger clone lies one nucleotide away.

The sequence was collected from a woman in her twenties or thirties in good health and CMV-seronegative. The chain is assembled from TRBV5-1 and TRBJ2-7; the best D guess is TRBD2, with 5 bases matching. The sequenced sample was PBMCs. The encoded CDR3 is CASSLVSGGEQYF. In nucleotides, the sequence is TGCGCCAGCAGCTTGGTTTCGGGCGGGGAGCAGTACTTC.